Following are 8 T cell receptor beta chains from one sample sequenced in a study of graft-versus-host responses after intestinal transplantation. Sequencing was performed with immunoSEQ multiplex PCR; in TCRdb, only in-frame clones are kept and a portion is missing. The table has about 57,000 clones, 70% to 90% seen once. Here the sequenced sample was PBMCs, taken 26 days after transplant. The receptor source for this set is a human patient who received an intestinal transplant, so some T cells may come from the graft donor.

The chain couples TRBV5-1 to TRBJ2-5; D is possibly TRBD1 (6 bases). CDR3 length: 13 residues. Trimming removed 0 bases from V and 3 bases from J, with 6 bases in between. Germline V gene lookup returns CDR1 SGHRS and CDR2 YFSETQ. CDR3 in amino acids: CASSLGTEETQYF. CDR3 coding DNA: TGCGCCAGCAGCTTGGGGACAGAAGAGACCCAGTACTTC.

The genes are TRBV19 and TRBJ2-7; 10 bases line up with TRBD2. The CDR3 loop spans 17 amino acids. The V gene's germline CDR1 is LNHDA and CDR2 SQIVND (reference sequence). The V segment lost 2 bases and the J segment 2 bases; nucleotides outside the gene matches: 9. This CDR3 reads CASSIWSSGSSTYEQYF. The CDR3 DNA reads TGTGCCAGTAGTATATGGTCTAGCGGGAGTAGCACCTACGAGCAGTACTTC.

The rearrangement links TRBV4-1 to TRBJ1-2; D is undetermined. The CDR3 covers 17 residues. Germline values: CDR1 MGHRA, CDR2 YSYEKL. V was clipped by 4 bases and J by 2 bases, with 20 bases between them. This CDR3 reads CASSPLFGRDFNYGYTF. The CDR3 DNA reads TGCGCCAGCAGCCCACTCTTTGGGCGCGATTTCAACTATGGCTACACCTTC.

The chain has TRBV7-2 and TRBJ1-6; a possible D gene is TRBD1 (6 bases). This CDR3 is built from 14 residues. Germline values: CDR1 SGHTA, CDR2 FQGNSA. Trimming took off 5 bases at V and 9 bases at J, with 14 bases between the two ends. The CDR3 DNA follows: TGTGCCAGCAGCAGCATAACAGGGATTTCACCCCTCCACTTT. This sequence encodes CASSSITGISPLHF.

The chain links TRBV28 to TRBJ2-7, with D possibly being TRBD2 (6 bases). From germline, CDR1 is MDHEN and CDR2 SYDVKM. This CDR3 has 15 amino acids. V lost 7 bases, J lost 4 bases, and 20 bases lay in between. CDR3 loop: CASITPRGGGYEQYF. In DNA, the CDR3 is TGTGCCAGCATCACTCCCCGAGGCGGAGGGTACGAGCAGTACTTC.

The chain recombines TRBV6-1 with TRBJ1-5; 7 nucleotides line up with TRBD1. The germline CDR1 and CDR2 sequences are MNHNS and SASEGT. Trimming cost V 6 bases and J 1 base; bases outside gene matches: 6. The CDR3 runs 15 residues. Here the CDR3 DNA reads TGTGCCAGCAGCCTTACAGGGGAGAGCAATCAGCCCCAGCATTTT. Its translation: CASSLTGESNQPQHF.

For this clone: Other DNA sequences in this sample translate to the same CDR3. The CDR3 nucleotides read TGTGCCAGCGGGCCTTACGAGCAGTACTTC. Translating gives CASGPYEQYF. This chain connects TRBV28 to TRBJ2-7; D remains ambiguous. V lost 8 bases and J lost 4, with 6 bases in between. Germline V gene data show CDR1 as MDHEN and CDR2 as SYDVKM. The CDR3 contains 10 residues.

The V call is TRBV28, the J call TRBJ2-2; possible D gene TRBD1, 6 bases. Trimming shortened V by 6 bases and J by 3 bases, and 11 bases separated the two germline ends. The germline CDR1 and CDR2 sequences are MDHEN and SYDVKM. The CDR3 runs 14 residues. CDR3 DNA: TGTGCCAGCAGGGGACAAGAAGACACCGGGGAGCTGTTTTTT. Translation gives CASRGQEDTGELFF. The entire variable domain, with the rest obtained from reference TRBV28 and TRBJ2-2, is as follows: DVKVTQSSRYLVKRTGEKVFLECVQDMDHENMFWYRQDPGLGLRLIYFSYDVKMKEKGDIPEGYSVSREKKERFSLILESASTNQTSMYLCASRGQEDTGELFFGEGSRLTVL.